This T cell receptor (beta chain) was profiled in a study of human T cells and chemical hapten exposure. Overall study context: Patches that contained 0.01% DPC were applied to the upper back and read at 6 days. Study-level findings and limits: The number of TCRs over 1 in 1000 frequency stayed unchanged after DPC.

Time point defined: pre-sensitization, week 0. Treatment reported: therapeutic diphenylcyclopropenone sensitization with weekly scalp DPC. TCRdb used MiXCR to reprocess the RACE reads, holding one entry per CDR3 protein. There are 95,000 to 150,000 distinct CDR3 sequences in the sample; roughly 14% occur only once, and about 3% lies in the top ten. Trimming left V 0 bases short and J 2 bases short, with 11 bases between. CDR3 length equals 15 residues. Germline values: CDR1 LGHNA, CDR2 YSLEER. This clonotype occurred once. Its antigen is not known. The source was whole blood, collected in connection with sensitization to the hapten diphenylcyclopropenone (DPC). The sequence derives from a woman aged 18 to 35 with alopecia areata. Some clones in this sample may be carry-over from other donors' samples. This chain joins TRBV4-3 and TRBJ2-7; D gene uncertain. Here the CDR3 reads CASSQDPTPTYEQYF. CDR3 coding DNA: TGCGCCAGCAGCCAAGACCCGACGCCCACCTACGAGCAGTACTTC.